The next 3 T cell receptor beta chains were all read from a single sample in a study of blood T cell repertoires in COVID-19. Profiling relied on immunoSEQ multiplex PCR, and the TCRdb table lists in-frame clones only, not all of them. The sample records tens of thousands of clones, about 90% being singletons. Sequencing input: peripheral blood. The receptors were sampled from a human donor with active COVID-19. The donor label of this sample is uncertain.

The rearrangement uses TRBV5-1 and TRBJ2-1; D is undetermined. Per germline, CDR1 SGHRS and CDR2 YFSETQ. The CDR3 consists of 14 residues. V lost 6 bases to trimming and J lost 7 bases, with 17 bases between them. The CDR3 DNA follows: TGCGCCAGCACTTCACTACCATCGCAGAATGAGCAGTTCTTC. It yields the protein CASTSLPSQNEQFF. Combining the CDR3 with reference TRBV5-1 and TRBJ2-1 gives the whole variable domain KAGVTQTPRYLIKTRGQQVTLSCSPISGHRSVSWYQQTPGQGLQFLFEYFSETQRNKGNFPGRFSGRQFSNSRSEMNVSTLELGDSALYLCASTSLPSQNEQFFGPGTRLTVL.

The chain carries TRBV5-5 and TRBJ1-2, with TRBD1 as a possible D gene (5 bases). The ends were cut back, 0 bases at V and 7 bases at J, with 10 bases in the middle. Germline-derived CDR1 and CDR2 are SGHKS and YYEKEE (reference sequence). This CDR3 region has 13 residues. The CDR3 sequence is CASSLAAGSGYTF. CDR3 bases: TGTGCCAGCAGCTTGGCCGCAGGGTCTGGCTACACCTTC.

The DNA of the CDR3 is TGTGCCAGCAGCGATTCTAGTCACCCCACAGATACGCAGTATTTT. It codes for CASSDSSHPTDTQYF. V is TRBV5-4 and J is TRBJ2-3; D remains unclear. Germline CDR1 is SGHNT and CDR2 is YYREEE (reference sequence). This CDR3 comprises 15 residues. V was pared by 4 bases and J by 2 bases, with 14 bases between. Full variable domain (missing parts from reference TRBV5-4 and TRBJ2-3): ETGVTQSPTHLIKTRGQQVTLRCSSQSGHNTVSWYQQALGQGPQFIFQYYREEENGRGNFPPRFSGLQFPNYSSELNVNALELDDSALYLCASSDSSHPTDTQYFGPGTRLTVL.